The 17 T cell receptor beta chains reported below all come from one sample, sequenced in a study of T-cell reconstitution after alpha-beta-depleted transplantation in children. Unique molecular identifiers were incorporated into the prepared TCRbeta library. Each CDR3 protein gets one entry after TCRdb re-called the PCR reads with MiXCR. Counted here are nearly 200,000 distinct CDR3 sequences, approximately 6.8% occurring once; the ten biggest clones make up about 4.3%. The sequenced sample was PBMCs, obtained before TCRalphabeta/CD19-depleted stem cell transplant. The receptors originated from a girl under three years old with combined immunodeficiency, due to receive a stem cell transplant.

This clonotype was seen repeatedly, ten times or more. This chain connects TRBV9 to TRBJ2-1, with 10 bases matching TRBD2. The CDR3 covers 16 residues. Germline V gives CDR1 SGDLS, CDR2 YYNGEE. J lost 1 base, V lost 4 bases, and 5 bases had no gene match. The DNA for the CDR3 is TGTGCCAGCAGCCCAAATAGCGGGAGGTCCTACAATGAGCAGTTCTTC. Protein: CASSPNSGRSYNEQFF.

This clonotype has ten or more counts. The genes are TRBV20-1 and TRBJ2-7; TRBD1 might be the D (5 bases). CDR3 length: 13 amino acids. V lost 4 bases, J lost 1 base, and 11 bases lay in between. In germline, CDR1 is DFQATT, CDR2 SNEGSKA (reference sequence). The CDR3 DNA sequence: TGCAGTGCTATAGGACAAAAGTCCTACGAGCAGTACTTC. It codes for CSAIGQKSYEQYF.

The rearrangement joins TRBV27 to TRBJ2-7; tentative D call: TRBD2 (6 bases). There are 14 residues in the CDR3. V was trimmed by 2 bases and J by 0 bases, leaving 8 bases between them. Germline CDR1 and CDR2: MNHEY and SMNVEV (reference sequence). This chain's CDR3 is CASSLASASYEQYF. In nucleotides, the CDR3 is TGTGCCAGCAGTTTAGCTAGCGCCTCCTACGAGCAGTACTTC.

This clonotype occurred many times. The chain joins TRBV15 to TRBJ2-1; D call uncertain. Germline CDR1 reads LNHNV; CDR2 reads YYDKDF (reference sequence). V lost 8 bases to trimming and J lost 0 bases, with 8 bases between them. The CDR3 is 13 amino acids. The CDR3 DNA reads as TGTGCCACCTGGGGAAACTCCTACAATGAGCAGTTCTTC. Encoded protein: CATWGNSYNEQFF.

In this sample, this clonotype turned up many times. The gene calls are TRBV7-8 and TRBJ1-1; 7 bases match TRBD1. Germline CDR1 and CDR2: SGHVS and FQNEAQ. V lost 6 bases to trimming and J lost 7 bases; unmatched junction nucleotides: 14. The CDR3 is made up of 15 amino acids. The CDR3 DNA is TGTGCCAGCAGACGAGAACTAGGGGGCGCAATTGAAGCTTTCTTT. This translates into CASRRELGGAIEAFF.

The V and J genes are TRBV9 and TRBJ2-5; TRBD2 might be the D (6 bases). Germline assignment: CDR1 SGDLS and CDR2 YYNGEE. V was shortened by 1 base and J by 2 bases, with 12 bases between the two germline ends. This CDR3 comprises 15 residues. The CDR3 bases are TGTGCCAGCAGCGTATCGGGGGTTCTTCAAGAGACCCAGTACTTC. Translated: CASSVSGVLQETQYF.

The table lists this clonotype with many counts. V and J are TRBV12-3 or TRBV12-4 and TRBJ2-7, with TRBD1 as a possible D gene (5 bases). Trimming shortened V by 0 bases and J by 3 bases, and 9 bases separated the two germline ends. The CDR3 spans 14 residues. This chain's CDR3 is CASSLAGALYEQYF. The CDR3 bases are TGTGCCAGCAGTTTAGCAGGGGCCCTCTACGAGCAGTACTTC.

This clonotype was seen repeatedly, ten times or more. The chain joins TRBV12-5 to TRBJ2-2, with no clear D. Trimming took 5 bases from V and 7 from J, leaving 8 bases between them. The length of the CDR3 is 12 residues. Germline V lookup: CDR1 LGHNT, CDR2 FRNRAP. CDR3 loop: CASGLGVGELFF. The CDR3 nucleotides are TGTGCTAGTGGTCTGGGTGTCGGGGAGCTGTTTTTT.

This clonotype has a count of ten or more. The gene calls are TRBV5-1 and TRBJ2-2; 8 bases are shared with TRBD1. This CDR3 has 15 amino acids. Germline trimming cut 2 bases from V and 6 bases from J; bases unmatched to any gene: 6. CDR1 SGHRS and CDR2 YFSETQ come from the germline V gene. The DNA of the CDR3 is TGCGCCAGCAGCTTAGGACAGGGAGATTCCGGGGAGCTGTTTTTT. The encoded protein is CASSLGQGDSGELFF.

This clonotype was found many times. The V gene is TRBV5-1, the J gene TRBJ2-3; no definite D call. V dropped 3 bases and J dropped 0 bases, with 5 bases sitting between them. Germline values: CDR1 SGHRS, CDR2 YFSETQ. The CDR3 runs 13 residues. CDR3 DNA: TGCGCCAGCAGCTATGATAGCACAGATACGCAGTATTTT. Translation gives CASSYDSTDTQYF.

This clonotype occurred many times. The CDR3 nucleotides are TGTGCCACCAGCGGACAGGACAGGGGTCGTTCACCCCTCCACTTT. Translation: CATSGQDRGRSPLHF. The J gene is TRBJ1-6, the V gene TRBV15, with TRBD1 matching 9 bases. The germline CDR1 and CDR2 sequences are LNHNV and YYDKDF (reference sequence). There are 15 residues in the CDR3. J lost 9 bases, V lost 5 bases, and 8 bases had no gene match.

This clonotype came up many times. The chain combines TRBV6-5 with TRBJ2-3; 10 nucleotides match TRBD1. The CDR3 is made up of 18 amino acids. Germline V gene data show CDR1 as MNHEY and CDR2 as SVGAGI. V was pared by 5 bases and J by 4 bases, with 15 bases of the junction left unmatched. CDR3 coding DNA: TGTGCCAGCAGTACAACCCGACAGGGGGCTAAGGGCCCAGATACGCAGTATTTT. Translating gives CASSTTRQGAKGPDTQYF.

This clonotype was seen many times. The chain uses TRBV2 and TRBJ2-3; D is undetermined. Germline CDR1 and CDR2: SNHLY and FYNNEI. V was shortened by 8 bases and J by 6 bases, with 15 bases between the two germline ends. The CDR3 runs to 13 residues. CDR3 sequence (DNA): TGTGCCAGCCAAGTCGAATTGGTCGATACGCAGTATTTT. Residues: CASQVELVDTQYF.

This clonotype was detected ten times or more. The chain links TRBV24-1 to TRBJ2-1; tentatively, D is TRBD1 or TRBD2 (5 bases each). V was trimmed by 4 bases and J by 4 bases, leaving 13 bases between them. CDR3 length equals 15 residues. Germline lookup yields CDR1 KGHDR and CDR2 SFDVKD. The CDR3 spells CATSDHGTEYNEQFF. For the CDR3, the DNA is TGTGCCACCAGTGACCATGGGACGGAGTACAATGAGCAGTTCTTC.

The table lists this clonotype with many counts. The chain is built from TRBV29-1 and TRBJ2-7; possibly TRBD1 or TRBD2 for D (5 bases each). V was trimmed by 2 bases and J by 0 bases, leaving 14 bases between them. The germline CDR1 and CDR2 sequences are SQVTM and ANQGSEA. The CDR3 spans 15 residues. The CDR3, as DNA: TGCAGCGTTGAACTCAGAGGGGTCAACTCCTACGAGCAGTACTTC. Translating gives CSVELRGVNSYEQYF.

Points on this clonotype: With a much larger clone just one base away, this may be a read error. The chain joins TRBV7-3 to TRBJ1-4, with D tentatively TRBD1 (5 bases). The germline V gene encodes CDR1 SGHTA and CDR2 FQGTGA. The CDR3 loop spans 15 amino acids. In nucleotides, the CDR3 is TGTTCCAGCAGCCCTACGGGGGGTCTGGATGAAAAACTGTTTTTT. Protein: CSSSPTGGLDEKLFF.

This clonotype has ten or more counts. The chain joins TRBV19 to TRBJ1-1, with 8 nucleotides matching TRBD1. Germline assignment: CDR1 LNHDA and CDR2 SQIVND (reference sequence). V was pared by 5 bases and J by 0 bases, with 8 bases of the junction left unmatched. CDR3 length: 16 residues. This chain's CDR3 is CASSSGTGRMNTEAFF. In DNA form, the CDR3 reads TGTGCCAGTAGTTCCGGGACAGGTCGAATGAACACTGAAGCTTTCTTT.